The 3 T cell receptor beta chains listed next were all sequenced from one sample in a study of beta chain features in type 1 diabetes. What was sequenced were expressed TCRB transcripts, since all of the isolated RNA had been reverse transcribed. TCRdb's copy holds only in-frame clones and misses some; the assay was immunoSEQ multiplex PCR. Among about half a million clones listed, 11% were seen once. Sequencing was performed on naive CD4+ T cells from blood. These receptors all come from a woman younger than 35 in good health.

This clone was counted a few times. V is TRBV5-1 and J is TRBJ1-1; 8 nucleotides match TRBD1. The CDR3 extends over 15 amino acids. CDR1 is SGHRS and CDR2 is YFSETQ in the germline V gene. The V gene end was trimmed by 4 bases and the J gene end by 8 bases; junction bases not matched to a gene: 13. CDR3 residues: CASSGRQGKAAEAFF. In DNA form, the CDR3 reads TGCGCCAGCAGCGGAAGACAGGGGAAGGCGGCAGAAGCTTTCTTT.

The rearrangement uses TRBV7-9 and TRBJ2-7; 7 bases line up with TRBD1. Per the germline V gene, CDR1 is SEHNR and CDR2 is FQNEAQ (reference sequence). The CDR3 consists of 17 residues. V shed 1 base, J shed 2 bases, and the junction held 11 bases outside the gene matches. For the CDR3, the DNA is TGTGCCAGCAGCTTAGACAACCTCCGGGACAGAACCTACGAGCAGTACTTC. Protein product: CASSLDNLRDRTYEQYF.

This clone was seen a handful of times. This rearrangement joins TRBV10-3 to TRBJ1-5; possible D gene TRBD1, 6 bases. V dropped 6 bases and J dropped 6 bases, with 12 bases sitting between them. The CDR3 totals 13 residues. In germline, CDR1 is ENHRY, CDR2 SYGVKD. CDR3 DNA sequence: TGTGCCATCAGCACACAGGGCGGTCAGCCCCAGCATTTT. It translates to CAISTQGGQPQHF.